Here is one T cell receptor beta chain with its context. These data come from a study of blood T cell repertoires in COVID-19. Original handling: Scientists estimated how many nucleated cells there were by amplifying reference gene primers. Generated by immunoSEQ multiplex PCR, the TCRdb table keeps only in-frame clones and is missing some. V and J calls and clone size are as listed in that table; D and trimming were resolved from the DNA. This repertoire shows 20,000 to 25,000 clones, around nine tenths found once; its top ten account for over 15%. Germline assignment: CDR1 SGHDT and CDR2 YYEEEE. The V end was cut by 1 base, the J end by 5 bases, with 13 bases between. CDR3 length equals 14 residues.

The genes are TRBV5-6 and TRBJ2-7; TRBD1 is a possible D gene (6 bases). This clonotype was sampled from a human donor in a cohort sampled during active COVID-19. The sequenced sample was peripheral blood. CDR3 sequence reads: CASSLMPGVNEQYF. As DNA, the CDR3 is TGTGCCAGCAGCTTGATGCCAGGGGTCAACGAGCAGTACTTC.